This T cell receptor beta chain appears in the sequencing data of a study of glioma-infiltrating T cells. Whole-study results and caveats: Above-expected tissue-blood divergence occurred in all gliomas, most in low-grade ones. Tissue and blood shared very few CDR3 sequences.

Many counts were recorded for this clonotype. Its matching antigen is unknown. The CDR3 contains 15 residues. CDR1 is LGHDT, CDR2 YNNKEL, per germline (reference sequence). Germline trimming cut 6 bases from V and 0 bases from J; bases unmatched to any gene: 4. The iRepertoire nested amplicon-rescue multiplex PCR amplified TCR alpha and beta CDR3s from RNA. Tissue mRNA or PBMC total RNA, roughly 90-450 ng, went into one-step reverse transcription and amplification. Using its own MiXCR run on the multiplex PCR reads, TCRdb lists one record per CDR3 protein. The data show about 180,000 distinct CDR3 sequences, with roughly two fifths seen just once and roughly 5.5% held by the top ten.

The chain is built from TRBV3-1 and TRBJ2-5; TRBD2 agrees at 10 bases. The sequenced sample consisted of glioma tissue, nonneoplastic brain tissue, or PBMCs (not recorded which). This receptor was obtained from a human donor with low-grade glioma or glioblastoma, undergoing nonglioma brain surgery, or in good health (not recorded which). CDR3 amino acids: CASRVAGGYQETQYF. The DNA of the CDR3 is TGTGCCAGCAGGGTAGCGGGAGGCTACCAAGAGACCCAGTACTTC.